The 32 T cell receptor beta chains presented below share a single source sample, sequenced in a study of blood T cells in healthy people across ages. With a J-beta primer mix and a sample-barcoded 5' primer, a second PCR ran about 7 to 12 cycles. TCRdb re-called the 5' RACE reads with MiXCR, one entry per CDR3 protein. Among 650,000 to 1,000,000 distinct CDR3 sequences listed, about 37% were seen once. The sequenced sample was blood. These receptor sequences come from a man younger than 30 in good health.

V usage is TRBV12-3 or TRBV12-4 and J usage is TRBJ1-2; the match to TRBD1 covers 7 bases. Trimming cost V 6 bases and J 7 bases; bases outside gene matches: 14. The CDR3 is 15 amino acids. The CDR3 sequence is CASSQGGGAAGGYTF. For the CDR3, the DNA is TGTGCCAGCAGCCAGGGAGGGGGCGCGGCTGGTGGCTACACCTTC.

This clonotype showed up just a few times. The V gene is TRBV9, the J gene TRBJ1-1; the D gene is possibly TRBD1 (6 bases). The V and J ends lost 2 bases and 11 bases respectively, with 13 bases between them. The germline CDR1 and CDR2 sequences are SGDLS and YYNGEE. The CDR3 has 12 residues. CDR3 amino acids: CASSVAGEEAFF. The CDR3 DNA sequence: TGTGCCAGCAGCGTTGCAGGGGAGGAGGCTTTCTTT.

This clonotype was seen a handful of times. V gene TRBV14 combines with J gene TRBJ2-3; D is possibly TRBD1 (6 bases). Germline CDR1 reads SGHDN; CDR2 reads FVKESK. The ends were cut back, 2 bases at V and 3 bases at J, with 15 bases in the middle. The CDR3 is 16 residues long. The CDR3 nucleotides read TGTGCCAGCAGCCAAAGGATAACAGGGAAAACAGATACGCAGTATTTT. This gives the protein CASSQRITGKTDTQYF. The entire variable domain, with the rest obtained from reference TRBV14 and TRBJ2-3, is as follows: EAGVTQFPSHSVIEKGQTVTLRCDPISGHDNLYWYRRVMGKEIKFLLHFVKESKQDESGMPNNRFLAERTGGTYSTLKVQPAELEDSGVYFCASSQRITGKTDTQYFGPGTRLTVL.

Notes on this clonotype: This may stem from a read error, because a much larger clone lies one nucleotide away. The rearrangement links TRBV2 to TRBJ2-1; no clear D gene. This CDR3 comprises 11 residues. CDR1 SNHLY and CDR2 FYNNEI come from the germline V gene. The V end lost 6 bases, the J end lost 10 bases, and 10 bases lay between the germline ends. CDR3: CASRGPYEQFF. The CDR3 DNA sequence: TGTGCCAGCAGGGGCCCCTACGAGCAGTTCTTC.

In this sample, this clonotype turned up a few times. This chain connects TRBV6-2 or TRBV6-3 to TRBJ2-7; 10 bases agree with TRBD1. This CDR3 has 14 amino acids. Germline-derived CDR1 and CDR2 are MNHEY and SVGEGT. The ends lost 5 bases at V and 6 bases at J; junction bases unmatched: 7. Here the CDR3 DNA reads TGTGCCAGCAGTGACTGGGACAGGGGAACCGAGCAGTACTTC. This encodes CASSDWDRGTEQYF.

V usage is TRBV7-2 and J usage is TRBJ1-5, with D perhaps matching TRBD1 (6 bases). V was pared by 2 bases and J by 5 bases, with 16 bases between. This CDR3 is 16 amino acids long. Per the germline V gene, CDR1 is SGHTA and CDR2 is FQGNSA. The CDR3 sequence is CASSLSVATGHQPQHF. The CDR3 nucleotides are TGTGCCAGCAGCTTAAGCGTGGCTACAGGGCATCAGCCCCAGCATTTT.

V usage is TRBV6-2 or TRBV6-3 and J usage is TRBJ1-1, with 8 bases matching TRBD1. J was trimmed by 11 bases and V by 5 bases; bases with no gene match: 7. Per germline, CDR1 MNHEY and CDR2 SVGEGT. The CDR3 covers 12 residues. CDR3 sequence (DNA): TGTGCCAGCAGTCCGGACAGGGCGGCTGCTTTCTTT. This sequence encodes CASSPDRAAAFF.

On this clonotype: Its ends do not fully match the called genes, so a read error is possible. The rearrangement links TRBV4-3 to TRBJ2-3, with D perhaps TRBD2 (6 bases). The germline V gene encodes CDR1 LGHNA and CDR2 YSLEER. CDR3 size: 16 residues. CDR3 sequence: CASSQGRGTSTDTQYF. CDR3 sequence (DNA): TGCGCCAGTAGCCAGGGCCGCGGGACTAGCACAGATACGCAGTATTTT.

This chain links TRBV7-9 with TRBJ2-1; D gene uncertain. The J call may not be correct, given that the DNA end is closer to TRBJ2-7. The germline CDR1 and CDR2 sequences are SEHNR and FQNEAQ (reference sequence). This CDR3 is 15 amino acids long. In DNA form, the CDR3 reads TGTGCCAGCAGCTTAAGTGAGAGCTCCTACAATGAGCAGTACTTC. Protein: CASSLSESSYNEQYF.

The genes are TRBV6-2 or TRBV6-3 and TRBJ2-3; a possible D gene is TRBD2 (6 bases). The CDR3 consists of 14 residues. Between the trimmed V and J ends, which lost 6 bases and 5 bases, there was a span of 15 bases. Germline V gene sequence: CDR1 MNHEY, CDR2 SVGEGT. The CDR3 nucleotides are TGTGCCAGCAGCCCGGGACTGATAAGAGATACGCAGTATTTT. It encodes CASSPGLIRDTQYF.

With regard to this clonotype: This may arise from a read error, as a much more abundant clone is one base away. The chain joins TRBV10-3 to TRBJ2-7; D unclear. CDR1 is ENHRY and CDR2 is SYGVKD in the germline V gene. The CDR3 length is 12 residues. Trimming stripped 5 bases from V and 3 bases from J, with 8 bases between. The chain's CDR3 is CAISKLDYEQYF. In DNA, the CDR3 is TGTGCCATCAGTAAATTGGACTACGAGCAGTACTTC.

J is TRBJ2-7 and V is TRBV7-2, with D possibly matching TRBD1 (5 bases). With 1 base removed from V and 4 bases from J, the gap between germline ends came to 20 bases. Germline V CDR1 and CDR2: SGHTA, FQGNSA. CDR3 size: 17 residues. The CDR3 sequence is CASSLGDRQLGWYEQYF. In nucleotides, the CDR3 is TGTGCCAGCAGCTTAGGAGATAGACAGCTCGGTTGGTACGAGCAGTACTTC.

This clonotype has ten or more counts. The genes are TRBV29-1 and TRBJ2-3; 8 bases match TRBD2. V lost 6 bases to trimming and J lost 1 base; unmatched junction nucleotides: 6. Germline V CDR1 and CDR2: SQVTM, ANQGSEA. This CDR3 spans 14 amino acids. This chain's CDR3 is CSVTDSGGTDTQYF. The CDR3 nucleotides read TGCAGCGTGACCGATAGCGGGGGCACAGATACGCAGTATTTT.

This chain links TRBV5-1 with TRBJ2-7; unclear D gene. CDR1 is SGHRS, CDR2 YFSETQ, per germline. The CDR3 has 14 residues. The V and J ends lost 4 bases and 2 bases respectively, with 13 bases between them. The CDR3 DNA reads TGCGCCAGCAGCGTGGAAGGTGCCCCCTACGAGCAGTACTTC. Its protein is CASSVEGAPYEQYF.

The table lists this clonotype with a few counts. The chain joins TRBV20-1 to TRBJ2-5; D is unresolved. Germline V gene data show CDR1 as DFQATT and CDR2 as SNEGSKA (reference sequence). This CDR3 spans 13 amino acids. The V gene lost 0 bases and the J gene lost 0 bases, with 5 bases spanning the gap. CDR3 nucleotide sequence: TGCAGTGCTAGAGAGGCAGACCAAGAGACCCAGTACTTC. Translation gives CSAREADQETQYF.

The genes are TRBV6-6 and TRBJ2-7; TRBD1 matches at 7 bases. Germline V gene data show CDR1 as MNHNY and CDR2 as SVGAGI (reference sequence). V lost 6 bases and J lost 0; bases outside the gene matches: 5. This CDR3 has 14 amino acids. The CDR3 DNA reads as TGTGCCAGCAGGACGGGACAGCTCTCCTACGAGCAGTACTTC. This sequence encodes CASRTGQLSYEQYF.

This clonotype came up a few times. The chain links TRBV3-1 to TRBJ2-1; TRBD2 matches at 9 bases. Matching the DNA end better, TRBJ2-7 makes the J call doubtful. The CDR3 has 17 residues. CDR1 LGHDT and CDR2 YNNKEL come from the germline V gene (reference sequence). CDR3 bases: TGTGCCAGCAGCGGGGCTAGCGGGGTTGCTGCCTACAATGAGCAGTACTTC. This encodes CASSGASGVAAYNEQYF.

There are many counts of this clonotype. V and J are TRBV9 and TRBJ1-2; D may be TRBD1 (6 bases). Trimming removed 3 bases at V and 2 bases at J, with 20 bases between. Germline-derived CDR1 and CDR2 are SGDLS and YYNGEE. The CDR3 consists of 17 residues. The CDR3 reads CASSGGGGGVENYGYTF. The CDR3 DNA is TGTGCCAGCAGCGGAGGAGGGGGAGGCGTCGAGAACTATGGCTACACCTTC. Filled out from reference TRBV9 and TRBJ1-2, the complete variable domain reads DSGVTQTPKHLITATGQRVTLRCSPRSGDLSVYWYQQSLDQGLQFLIQYYNGEERAKGNILERFSAQQFPDLHSELNLSSLELGDSALYFCASSGGGGGVENYGYTFGSGTRLTVV.

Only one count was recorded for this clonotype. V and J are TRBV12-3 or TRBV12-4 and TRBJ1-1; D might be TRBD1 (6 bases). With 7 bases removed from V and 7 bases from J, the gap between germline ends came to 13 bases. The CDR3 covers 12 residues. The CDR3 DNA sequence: TGTGCCAGCACCCTAGACAGGTATGAAGCTTTCTTT. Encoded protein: CASTLDRYEAFF.

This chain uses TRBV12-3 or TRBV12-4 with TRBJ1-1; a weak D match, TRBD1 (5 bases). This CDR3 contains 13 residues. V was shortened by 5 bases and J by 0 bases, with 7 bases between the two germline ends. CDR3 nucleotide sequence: TGTGCCAGCAGTCGGGGGATGAACACTGAAGCTTTCTTT. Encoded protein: CASSRGMNTEAFF.

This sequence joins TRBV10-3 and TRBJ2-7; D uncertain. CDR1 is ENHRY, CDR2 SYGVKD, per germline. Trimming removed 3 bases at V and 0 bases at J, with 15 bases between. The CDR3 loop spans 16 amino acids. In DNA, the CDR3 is TGTGCCATCAGTGACCCCGGGCAGCTTAGCTCCTACGAGCAGTACTTC. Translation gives CAISDPGQLSSYEQYF.

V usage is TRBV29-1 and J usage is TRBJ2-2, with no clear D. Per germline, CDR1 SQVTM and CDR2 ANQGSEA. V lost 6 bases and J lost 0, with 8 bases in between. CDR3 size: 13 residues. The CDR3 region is CSVTNSNTGELFF. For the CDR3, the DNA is TGCAGCGTGACGAACTCGAACACCGGGGAGCTGTTTTTT.

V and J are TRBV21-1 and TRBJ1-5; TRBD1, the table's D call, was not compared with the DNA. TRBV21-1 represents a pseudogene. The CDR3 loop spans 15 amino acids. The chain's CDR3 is CASRDRGPSNQPQHF. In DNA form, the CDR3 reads TGTGCCAGCAGGGACAGGGGCCCTAGCAATCAGCCCCAGCATTTT.

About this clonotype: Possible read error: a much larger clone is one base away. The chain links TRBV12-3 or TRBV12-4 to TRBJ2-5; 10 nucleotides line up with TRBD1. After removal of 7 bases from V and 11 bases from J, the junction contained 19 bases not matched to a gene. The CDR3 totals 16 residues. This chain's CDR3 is CASTHLGTGVFNEQYF. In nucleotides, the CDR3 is TGTGCCAGCACCCACCTTGGGACAGGGGTGTTCAATGAGCAGTACTTC.

CDR3 amino acids: CASSAGQGFPDTQYF. Written as DNA, the CDR3 is TGTGCCAGCAGTGCCGGACAGGGGTTCCCAGATACGCAGTATTTT. The chain employs TRBV28 and TRBJ2-3; TRBD1 matches at 9 bases. CDR1 MDHEN and CDR2 SYDVKM come from the germline V gene. The CDR3 totals 15 residues. The trim removed 5 bases at V and 4 bases at J, leaving 7 bases unmatched.

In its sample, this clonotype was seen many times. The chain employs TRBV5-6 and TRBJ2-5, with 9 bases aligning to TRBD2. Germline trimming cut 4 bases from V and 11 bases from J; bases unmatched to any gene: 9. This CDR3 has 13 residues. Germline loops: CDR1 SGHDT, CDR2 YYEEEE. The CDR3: CASSRLAVYEQYF. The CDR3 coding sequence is TGTGCCAGCAGCAGACTAGCGGTTTATGAGCAGTACTTC.

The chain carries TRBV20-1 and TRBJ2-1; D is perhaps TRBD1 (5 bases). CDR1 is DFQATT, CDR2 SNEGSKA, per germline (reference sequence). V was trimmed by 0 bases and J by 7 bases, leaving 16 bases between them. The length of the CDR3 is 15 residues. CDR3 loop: CSARDIGGASNEQFF. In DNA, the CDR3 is TGCAGTGCTAGAGATATCGGTGGGGCTTCGAATGAGCAGTTCTTC.

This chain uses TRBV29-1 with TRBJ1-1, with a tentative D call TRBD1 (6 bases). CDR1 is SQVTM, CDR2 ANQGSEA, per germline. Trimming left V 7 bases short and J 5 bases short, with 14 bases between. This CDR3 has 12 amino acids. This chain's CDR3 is CSGEGGRTEAFF. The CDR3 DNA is TGCAGCGGGGAGGGGGGACGTACTGAAGCTTTCTTT.

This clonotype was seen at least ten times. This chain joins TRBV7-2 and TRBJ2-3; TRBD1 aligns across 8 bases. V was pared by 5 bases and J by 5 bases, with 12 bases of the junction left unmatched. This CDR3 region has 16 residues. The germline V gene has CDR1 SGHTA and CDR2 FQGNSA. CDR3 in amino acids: CASSRSSGQEQDTQYF. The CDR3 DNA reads TGTGCCAGCAGCCGATCATCGGGACAGGAACAAGATACGCAGTATTTT.

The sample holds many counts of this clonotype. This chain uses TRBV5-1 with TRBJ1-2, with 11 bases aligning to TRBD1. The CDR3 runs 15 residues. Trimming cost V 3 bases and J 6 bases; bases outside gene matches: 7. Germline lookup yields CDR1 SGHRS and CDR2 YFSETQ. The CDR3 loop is CASSSDRGLGDGYTF. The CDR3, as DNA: TGCGCCAGCAGCTCGGACAGGGGGCTTGGTGATGGCTACACCTTC.

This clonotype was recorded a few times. CDR3 region: CASGFIPGGADTQYF. The CDR3 DNA reads TGTGCTAGTGGTTTTATTCCTGGGGGGGCAGATACGCAGTATTTT. The gene calls are TRBV12-5 and TRBJ2-3; 7 bases align to TRBD2. In germline, CDR1 is LGHNT, CDR2 FRNRAP. This CDR3 has 15 amino acids. The ends lost 3 bases at V and 4 bases at J; junction bases unmatched: 7.

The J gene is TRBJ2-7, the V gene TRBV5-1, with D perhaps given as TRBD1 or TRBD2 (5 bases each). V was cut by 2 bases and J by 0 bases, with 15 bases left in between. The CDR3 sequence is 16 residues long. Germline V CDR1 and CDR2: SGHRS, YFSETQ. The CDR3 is CASSFTLGDHSYEQYF. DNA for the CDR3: TGCGCCAGCAGCTTCACTCTCGGGGACCACTCCTACGAGCAGTACTTC.